The present T cell receptor beta chain was sequenced within a study of vaccination effects on CD4 cells after COVID-19. Points from the study as a whole: Vaccine- and infection-induced clones showed marked clonal contraction late following vaccination. Limitations: small convalescent group and missing early post-infection timepoints.

Concerning this clone itself: The antigen is not known.

Isolation of CD4+ T cells took place after approximately 10 days of culture. Each participant received a vaccine that was either BNT162b2 or mRNA-1273, given as two doses. Nucleocapsid antibodies stayed negative before and after vaccination, showing no earlier SARS-CoV-2 infection. Half-medium replacement with IL-2 medium occurred on days 3 and 7. Method: immunoSEQ multiplex PCR; TCRdb's copy keeps in-frame clones and lacks some. Seen here are roughly 45,000 clones, roughly 72% observed once, and the top ten hold about 9.5%. The CDR3 extends over 16 amino acids. The germline CDR1 and CDR2 sequences are WNHNN and SYGVQD (reference sequence). After removal of 1 base from V and 10 bases from J, the junction contained 10 bases not matched to a gene.

The chain recombines TRBV10-1 with TRBJ2-1; TRBD2 agrees at 10 bases. The receptor was derived from a human donor who received a COVID-19 vaccine. Sample: CD4+ T cells from PBMCs cultured without peptide, taken after COVID-19 vaccination. In DNA form, the CDR3 reads TGCGCCAGCAGTGAGTTTCAAAGGACTAGCGGAGTCGAGCAGTTCTTC. Translating gives CASSEFQRTSGVEQFF.